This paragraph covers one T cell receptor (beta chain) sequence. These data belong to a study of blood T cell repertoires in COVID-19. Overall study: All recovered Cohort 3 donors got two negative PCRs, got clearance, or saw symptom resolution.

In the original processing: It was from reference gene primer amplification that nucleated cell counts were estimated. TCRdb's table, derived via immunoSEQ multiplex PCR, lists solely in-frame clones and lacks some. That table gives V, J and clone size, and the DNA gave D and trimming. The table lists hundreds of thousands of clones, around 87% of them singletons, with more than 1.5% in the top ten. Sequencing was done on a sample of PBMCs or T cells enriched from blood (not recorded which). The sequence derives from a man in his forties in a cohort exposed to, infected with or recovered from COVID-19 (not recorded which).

Written as DNA, the CDR3 is TGTGCCAGCAGCTTAGCGGGGGGGATTTGGGAGAAAGGGGACACTGAAGCTTTCTTT. This gives the protein CASSLAGGIWEKGDTEAFF. J is TRBJ1-1 and V is TRBV7-6, with D perhaps TRBD1 (5 bases). CDR1 and CDR2 (germline): SGHVS, FNYEAQ. The CDR3 covers 19 residues. V lost 0 bases and J 3 bases, leaving 23 bases between the germline ends. The full variable domain, rest sourced from reference TRBV7-6 and TRBJ1-1, is GAGVSQSPRYKVTKRGQDVALRCDPISGHVSLYWYRQALGQGPEFLTYFNYEAQQDKSGLPNDRFSAERPEGSISTLTIQRTEQRDSAMYRCASSLAGGIWEKGDTEAFFGQGTRLTVV.